The clone carrying this T cell receptor (beta chain) was seen more than once but under ten times. Its antigen is unknown. This entry belongs to a study of T cell responses to AZD1222 COVID-19 vaccine. Study-wide points: Every sample of the repertoires postdated the peak T cell response.

The trim removed 4 bases at V and 4 bases at J, leaving 8 bases unmatched. Looked up from germline, CDR1 is MNHNS and CDR2 is SASEGT. The CDR3 is made up of 17 amino acids. Using immunoSEQ multiplex PCR, the repertoire was profiled, and TCRdb retains in-frame clones only, with some absent. The repertoire holds approximately 190,000 clones, with approximately 91% as singletons. The sequence was collected from an adult in good health. The J gene is TRBJ2-1, the V gene TRBV6-1, with 12 bases aligning to TRBD2. The sequenced sample was peripheral blood, obtained on day 0 of AZD1222 vaccination. The CDR3 sequence: CASSAASGRGGYNEQFF. CDR3 in DNA: TGTGCCAGCAGTGCAGCTAGCGGGAGGGGGGGGTACAATGAGCAGTTCTTC.